Reported below is one T cell receptor beta chain. Its cognate antigen is unknown. The data stem from a study of shared clonotypes between healthy human individuals. The study, taken as a whole, reports: The study drew on few donors, limiting represented genetic and exposure-history diversity. Clonotype sharing among donors was expected to depend on sequencing depth.

Researchers sequenced unsorted PBMC DNA using ten immunoSEQ deep assay plates. This table comes from immunoSEQ multiplex PCR, and its TCRdb copy is limited to in-frame clones, with some not included. Of around 500,000 clones detected, around 80% appear once; the ten largest clones hold 13%. V shed 0 bases and J shed 12 bases, with 19 bases lying between them. The germline gives CDR1 SGHRS, CDR2 YFSETQ. This CDR3 comprises 15 residues. This chain uses TRBV5-1 with TRBJ1-5, with a weak D call TRBD1 (6 bases). This TCR was sampled from a woman aged 40 to 50 in good health. Some clones in this sample may be carry-over from other donors' samples. The sample comprised PBMCs. The CDR3 sequence is CASSLGIEEGGSQHF. The CDR3 nucleotides are TGCGCCAGCAGCTTGGGCATAGAAGAAGGGGGGAGCCAGCATTTT.